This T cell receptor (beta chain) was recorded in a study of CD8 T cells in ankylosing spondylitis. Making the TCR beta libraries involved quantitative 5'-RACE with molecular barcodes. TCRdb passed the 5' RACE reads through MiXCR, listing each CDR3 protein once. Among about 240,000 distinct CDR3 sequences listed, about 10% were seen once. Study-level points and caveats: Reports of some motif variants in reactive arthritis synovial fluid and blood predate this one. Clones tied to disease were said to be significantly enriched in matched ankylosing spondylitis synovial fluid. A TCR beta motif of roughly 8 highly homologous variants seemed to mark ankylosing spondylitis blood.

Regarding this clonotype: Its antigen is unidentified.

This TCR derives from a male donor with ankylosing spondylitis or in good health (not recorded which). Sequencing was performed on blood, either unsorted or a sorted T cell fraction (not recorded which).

CDR3 sequence (DNA): TGTGCCAGCAGCTTTAGGCCCCCGGGGGAACTCCCCCTTTTCTTT. Protein product: CASSFRPPGELPLFF. V gene TRBV7-3 combines with J gene TRBJ1-1, with D possibly matching TRBD1 (5 bases). Trimming removed 3 bases from V and 13 bases from J, with 24 bases in between. The germline V gene encodes CDR1 SGHTA and CDR2 FQGTGA. The CDR3 extends over 15 amino acids.